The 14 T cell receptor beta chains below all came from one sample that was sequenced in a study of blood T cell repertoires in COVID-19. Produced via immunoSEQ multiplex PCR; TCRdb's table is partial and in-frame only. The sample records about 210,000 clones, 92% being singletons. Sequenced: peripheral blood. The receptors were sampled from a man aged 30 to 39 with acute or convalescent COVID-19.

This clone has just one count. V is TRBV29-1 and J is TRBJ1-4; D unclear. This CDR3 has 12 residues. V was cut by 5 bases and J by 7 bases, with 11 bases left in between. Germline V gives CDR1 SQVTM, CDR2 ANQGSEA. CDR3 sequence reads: CSVQEGGEKLFF. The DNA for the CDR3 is TGCAGCGTTCAGGAAGGAGGTGAAAAACTGTTTTTT.

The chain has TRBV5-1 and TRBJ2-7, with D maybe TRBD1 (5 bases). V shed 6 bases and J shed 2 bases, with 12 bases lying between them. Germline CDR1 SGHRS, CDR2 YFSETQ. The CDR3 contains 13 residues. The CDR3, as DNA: TGCGCCAGCAAGGTTGACAGCACCTACGAGCAGTACTTC. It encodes CASKVDSTYEQYF.

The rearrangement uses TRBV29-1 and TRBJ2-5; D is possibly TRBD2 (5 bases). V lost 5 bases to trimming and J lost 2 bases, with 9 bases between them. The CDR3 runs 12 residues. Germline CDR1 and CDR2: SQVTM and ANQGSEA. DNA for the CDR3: TGCAGCGTTCGACCGGGACAAGAGACCCAGTACTTC. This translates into CSVRPGQETQYF.

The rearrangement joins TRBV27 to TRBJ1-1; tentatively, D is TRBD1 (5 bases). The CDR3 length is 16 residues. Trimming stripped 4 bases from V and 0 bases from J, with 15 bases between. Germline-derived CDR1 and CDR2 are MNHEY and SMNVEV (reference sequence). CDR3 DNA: TGTGCCAGCAGTTATAAGGGGTTACTCATGAACACTGAAGCTTTCTTT. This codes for CASSYKGLLMNTEAFF.

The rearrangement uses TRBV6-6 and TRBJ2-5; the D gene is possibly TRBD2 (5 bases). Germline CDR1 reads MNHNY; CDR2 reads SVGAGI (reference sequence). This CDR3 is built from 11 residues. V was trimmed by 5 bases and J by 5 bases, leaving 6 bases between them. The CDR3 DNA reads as TGTGCCAGCAGTCCGGGGGAGACCCAGTACTTC. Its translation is CASSPGETQYF.

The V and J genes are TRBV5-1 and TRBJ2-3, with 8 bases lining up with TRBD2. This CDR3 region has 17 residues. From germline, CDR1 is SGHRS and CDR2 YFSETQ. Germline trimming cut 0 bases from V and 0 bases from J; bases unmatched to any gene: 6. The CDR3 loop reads CASSLALLADSTDTQYF. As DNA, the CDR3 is TGCGCCAGCAGCTTGGCTTTACTAGCGGATAGCACAGATACGCAGTATTTT.

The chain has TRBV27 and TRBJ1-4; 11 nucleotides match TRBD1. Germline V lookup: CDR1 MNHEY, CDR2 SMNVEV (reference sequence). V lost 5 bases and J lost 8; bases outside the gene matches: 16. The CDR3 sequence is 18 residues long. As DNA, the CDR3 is TGTGCCAGCAGTCAACTTGCCCCGCCGGGACAGGGGGGCGAAAAACTGTTTTTT. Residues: CASSQLAPPGQGGEKLFF.

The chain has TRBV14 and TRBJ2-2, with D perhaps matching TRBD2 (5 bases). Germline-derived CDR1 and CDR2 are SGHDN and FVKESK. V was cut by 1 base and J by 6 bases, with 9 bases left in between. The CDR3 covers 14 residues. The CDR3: CASSQAWESGELFF. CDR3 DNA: TGTGCCAGCAGCCAAGCCTGGGAGTCCGGGGAGCTGTTTTTT.

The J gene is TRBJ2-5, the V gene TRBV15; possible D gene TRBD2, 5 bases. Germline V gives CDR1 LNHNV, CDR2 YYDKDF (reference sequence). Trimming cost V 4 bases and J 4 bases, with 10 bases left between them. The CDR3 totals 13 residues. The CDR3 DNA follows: TGTGCCACCAGCAAGTCGGGGATAGAGACCCAGTACTTC. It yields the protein CATSKSGIETQYF.

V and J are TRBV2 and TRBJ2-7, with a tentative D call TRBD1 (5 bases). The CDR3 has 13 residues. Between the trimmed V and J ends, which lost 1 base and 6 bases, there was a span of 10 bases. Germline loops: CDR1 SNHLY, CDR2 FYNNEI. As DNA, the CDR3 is TGTGCCAGCAGTGAAGTAACAGGCGGCGAGCAGTACTTC. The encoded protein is CASSEVTGGEQYF.

CDR3 loop: CASRRGLSDQPQHF. CDR3 DNA sequence: TGTGCCAGTAGGCGGGGACTCTCCGATCAGCCCCAGCATTTT. The chain recombines TRBV19 with TRBJ1-5, with D maybe TRBD1 (5 bases). CDR3 length: 14 residues. Trimming removed 6 bases at V and 5 bases at J, with 14 bases between. From germline, CDR1 is LNHDA and CDR2 SQIVND (reference sequence).

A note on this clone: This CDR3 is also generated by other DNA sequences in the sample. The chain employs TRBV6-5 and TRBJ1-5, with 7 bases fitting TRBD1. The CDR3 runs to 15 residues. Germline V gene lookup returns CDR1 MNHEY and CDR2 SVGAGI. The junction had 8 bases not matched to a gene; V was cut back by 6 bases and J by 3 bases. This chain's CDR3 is CASRTNTGVNQPQHF. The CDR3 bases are TGTGCCAGCAGGACAAATACAGGGGTCAATCAGCCCCAGCATTTT.

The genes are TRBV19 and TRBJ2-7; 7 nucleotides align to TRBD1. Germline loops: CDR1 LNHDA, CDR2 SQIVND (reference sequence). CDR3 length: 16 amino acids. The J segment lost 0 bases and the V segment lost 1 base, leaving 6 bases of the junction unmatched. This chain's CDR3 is CASSIAWTGSSYEQYF. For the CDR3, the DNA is TGTGCCAGTAGTATAGCTTGGACAGGTTCCTCCTACGAGCAGTACTTC.

DNA for the CDR3: TGTGCCAGCAGCTCCGGGACTATCATGACCTACAATGAGCAGTTCTTC. Protein product: CASSSGTIMTYNEQFF. This chain links TRBV5-8 with TRBJ2-1; 7 bases map to TRBD2. The CDR3 length is 16 residues. V trimming: 3 bases; J trimming: 2 bases; junction bases outside the gene matches: 8. CDR1 and CDR2 (germline): SGHTS, YDEGEE.